These 17 T cell receptor beta chains share one sample of origin, sequenced in a study of blood T cells in healthy people across ages. A second PCR of roughly 7 to 11 cycles used a sample-barcoded 5' primer and a J-beta primer mix. TCRdb fed the 5' RACE reads into MiXCR, producing one record per CDR3 protein. The sample lists around 1,500,000 distinct CDR3 sequences; 28% were seen once. Sequenced material: blood. These TCRs come from a woman aged 30 to 39 in good health.

The V gene is TRBV6-5, the J gene TRBJ2-3, with D uncertain. The V end lost 0 bases, the J end lost 2 bases, and 12 bases lay between the germline ends. This CDR3 contains 16 residues. Germline values: CDR1 MNHEY, CDR2 SVGAGI. In DNA, the CDR3 is TGTGCCAGCAGTTACTCGATGGGCGGTTACACAGATACGCAGTATTTT. Protein product: CASSYSMGGYTDTQYF.

The chain recombines TRBV20-1 with TRBJ1-5; a weak D match, TRBD1 (6 bases). Germline V gene data show CDR1 as DFQATT and CDR2 as SNEGSKA (reference sequence). This CDR3 region has 15 residues. V lost 0 bases, J lost 3 bases, and 12 bases lay in between. In DNA form, the CDR3 reads TGCAGTGCTAGAGATGCAGGGGCCTTCAATCAGCCCCAGCATTTT. Translation gives CSARDAGAFNQPQHF.

V usage is TRBV20-1 and J usage is TRBJ2-2; 8 nucleotides match TRBD2. Germline CDR1 and CDR2: DFQATT and SNEGSKA (reference sequence). The CDR3 is 13 residues long. With V trimmed by 6 bases and J by 2 bases, 2 bases remained unmatched. The CDR3: CSAGGGNTGELFF. For the CDR3, the DNA is TGCAGTGCCGGGGGGGGTAACACCGGGGAGCTGTTTTTT.

This clonotype was picked up many times. The chain has TRBV10-3 and TRBJ2-7, with a weak D call TRBD1 (5 bases). The CDR3 has 15 amino acids. Trimming took 2 bases from V and 3 from J, leaving 14 bases between them. The germline V gene encodes CDR1 ENHRY and CDR2 SYGVKD. CDR3 in amino acids: CAISEQGSVIYEQYF. CDR3 sequence (DNA): TGTGCCATCAGTGAGCAGGGTTCTGTAATCTACGAGCAGTACTTC.

This clonotype showed up many times. The chain recombines TRBV29-1 with TRBJ2-1; D may be TRBD1 (5 bases). The length of the CDR3 is 12 residues. V dropped 5 bases and J dropped 6 bases, with 11 bases sitting between them. The germline V gene encodes CDR1 SQVTM and CDR2 ANQGSEA. The CDR3 DNA reads TGCAGCGTTCTTCAGGGTGGCAATGAGCAGTTCTTC. Its translation is CSVLQGGNEQFF.

This clonotype was seen a handful of times. The V gene is TRBV5-5, the J gene TRBJ1-3, with TRBD1 matching 7 bases. Trimming took 4 bases from V and 0 from J; bases not matched to a gene: 4. This CDR3 is 15 amino acids long. Germline V CDR1 and CDR2: SGHKS, YYEKEE (reference sequence). The CDR3 DNA is TGTGCCAGCAGCCTCAAGGGGGCCTCTGGAAACACCATATATTTT. Protein sequence: CASSLKGASGNTIYF.

This clonotype was detected ten times or more. J is TRBJ2-7 and V is TRBV20-1; D is tentatively TRBD1 or TRBD2 (5 bases each). Germline values: CDR1 DFQATT, CDR2 SNEGSKA (reference sequence). V shed 0 bases and J shed 0 bases, with 9 bases lying between them. There are 14 residues in the CDR3. The chain's CDR3 is CSARDGGSSYEQYF. The DNA for the CDR3 is TGCAGTGCTAGAGATGGGGGATCCTCCTACGAGCAGTACTTC.

The table lists this clonotype with a few counts. This chain uses TRBV24-1 with TRBJ2-3, with D unresolved. The CDR3 contains 13 residues. V was trimmed by 7 bases and J by 0 bases, leaving 7 bases between them. Germline CDR1 and CDR2: KGHDR and SFDVKD. CDR3 sequence: CATRDASTDTQYF. The CDR3 nucleotides read TGTGCCACCAGGGACGCGAGCACAGATACGCAGTATTTT.

This clonotype has only a few counts. This chain connects TRBV19 to TRBJ2-3; the match to TRBD2 covers 7 bases. The trim removed 9 bases at V and 2 bases at J, leaving 11 bases unmatched. This CDR3 has 15 amino acids. Germline V gene sequence: CDR1 LNHDA, CDR2 SQIVND (reference sequence). The CDR3 DNA sequence: TGTGCCAGCCGACCGGGACTAATTTCCACAGATACGCAGTATTTT. Translation: CASRPGLISTDTQYF.

Worth noting for this clonotype: One end of the junction fails to match germline, which may point to a read error. The chain employs TRBV20-1 and TRBJ2-5, with no clear D. CDR3 length: 11 residues. Per the germline V gene, CDR1 is DFQATT and CDR2 is SNEGSKA (reference sequence). The CDR3: CGALQQETQYF. DNA for the CDR3: TGCGGTGCCCTACAACAGGAGACCCAGTACTTC.

The chain links TRBV7-2 to TRBJ2-7, with TRBD1 matching 8 bases. The CDR3 consists of 16 residues. Germline CDR1 and CDR2: SGHTA and FQGNSA. V lost 2 bases to trimming and J lost 2 bases; unmatched junction nucleotides: 8. The CDR3 sequence is CASSLQGAGSPYEQYF. The CDR3, as DNA: TGTGCCAGCAGCTTACAGGGGGCGGGGTCACCCTACGAGCAGTACTTC.

The genes are TRBV12-3 or TRBV12-4 and TRBJ2-5; 9 nucleotides agree with TRBD2. This CDR3 spans 14 amino acids. The V and J ends lost 8 bases and 5 bases, in that order; junction bases with no gene match: 9. The CDR3 nucleotides read TGTGCCAGCGGGTCTAGCGGGATTTTGGAGACCCAGTACTTC. Translated: CASGSSGILETQYF.

V is TRBV28 and J is TRBJ1-2; D not resolved. V was trimmed by 4 bases and J by 4 bases, leaving 10 bases between them. The CDR3 extends over 13 amino acids. Germline V gives CDR1 MDHEN, CDR2 SYDVKM. CDR3 in DNA: TGTGCCAGCAGTTCGGTTTCTTCCTATGGCTACACCTTC. Encoded protein: CASSSVSSYGYTF.

This rearrangement joins TRBV15 to TRBJ1-1; D is ambiguous. This CDR3 is built from 12 residues. The V end was cut by 5 bases, the J end by 8 bases, with 12 bases between. Germline V gene sequence: CDR1 LNHNV, CDR2 YYDKDF (reference sequence). The CDR3: CATSPYRVEAFF. CDR3 DNA sequence: TGTGCCACCAGCCCTTATCGGGTAGAAGCTTTCTTT. Full variable domain (missing parts from reference TRBV15 and TRBJ1-1): DAMVIQNPRYQVTQFGKPVTLSCSQTLNHNVMYWYQQKSSQAPKLLFHYYDKDFNNEADTPDNFQSRRPNTSFCFLDIRSPGLGDTAMYLCATSPYRVEAFFGQGTRLTVV.

This clonotype has a count of ten or more. The chain couples TRBV7-6 to TRBJ1-1, with D maybe TRBD1 (5 bases). V lost 1 base to trimming and J lost 4 bases, with 10 bases between them. CDR1 is SGHVS and CDR2 is FNYEAQ in the germline V gene. The CDR3 is 14 amino acids. In DNA form, the CDR3 reads TGTGCCAGCAGCTTAGGGCCAGGGACCACTGAAGCTTTCTTT. Translation: CASSLGPGTTEAFF.

This chain uses TRBV20-1 with TRBJ2-1; either TRBD1 or TRBD2 may supply D (5 bases each). This CDR3 contains 14 residues. V lost 5 bases and J lost 0, with 11 bases in between. Germline values: CDR1 DFQATT, CDR2 SNEGSKA (reference sequence). The DNA for the CDR3 is TGCAGTGCTTCGGGGCTTGGCTCCTACAATGAGCAGTTCTTC. Protein sequence: CSASGLGSYNEQFF.

This clonotype was found a few times. The V call is TRBV7-6, the J call TRBJ1-5, with D uncertain. This CDR3 region has 12 residues. Trimming shortened V by 4 bases and J by 9 bases, and 10 bases separated the two germline ends. Per germline, CDR1 SGHVS and CDR2 FNYEAQ. The CDR3 spells CASSSPPGPQHF. CDR3 nucleotides: TGTGCCAGCAGCTCGCCGCCAGGGCCCCAGCATTTT.